This is a list of T cell receptor beta chains from one sample in a study of identical twins. One entry per CDR3 protein, called by TCRdb with MiXCR from the 5' RACE reads. The top ten clones hold about 3% of a sample with 430,000 or so distinct CDR3 sequences, 24% of them seen once. This sample was shared with a second study, whose subject was T cells expressing NK-cell markers.

The source material was CD4+ T cells sorted from blood. These receptor sequences come from a woman under 30 in good health. The CDR3 runs from the conserved cysteine through the conserved F or W. Each record gives: D gene, J gene, V gene, clone size, CDR3 protein, CDR3 DNA. A D gene is named only where the DNA matches it firmly. The size entry is marked missing in some rows and otherwise reads once, few, many or a size class.

NA,TRBJ1-5,TRBV7-2,few,CASSLPESPETTRF,TGTGCCAGCAGCTTACCCGAGTCCCCAGAAACAACTCGTTTT
NA,TRBJ2-5,TRBV30,few,CAWTSRGLKETQYF,TGTGCCTGGACCTCGCGGGGATTGAAAGAGACCCAGTACTTC
TRBD1,TRBJ1-1,TRBV5-5,NA,CASSFSHLTSGGTEAFF,TGTGCCAGCAGCTTTAGCCACTTGACCTCAGGGGGAACTGAAGCTTTCTTT
NA,TRBJ1-2,TRBV20-1,many,CSPGGQFTNYGYTF,TGCAGTCCCGGAGGGCAGTTTACTAACTATGGCTACACCTTC
NA,TRBJ1-1,TRBV7-9,few,CASSLSKDTEAFF,TGTGCCAGCAGCTTATCTAAGGATACTGAAGCTTTCTTT
NA,TRBJ1-1,TRBV29-1,few,CSVEVGGGTEAFF,TGCAGCGTTGAGGTAGGGGGAGGCACTGAAGCTTTCTTT
NA,TRBJ1-6,TRBV7-9,few,CASSPPNSPLHF,TGTGCCAGCAGCCCCCCTAATTCACCCCTCCACTTT
NA,TRBJ1-3,TRBV20-1,NA,CSVQSSGNTIYF,TGCAGTGTGCAGTCCTCTGGAAACACCATATATTTT
NA,TRBJ2-7,TRBV20-1,NA,CSVPLGDEQYF,TGCAGTGTCCCGTTGGGGGACGAGCAGTACTTC
NA,TRBJ2-3,TRBV12-3/TRBV12-4,few,CASARGSGTDTQYF,TGTGCCAGCGCCCGTGGGAGTGGCACAGATACGCAGTATTTT
NA,TRBJ2-1,TRBV10-3,NA,CAISDRTKARPEQFF,TGTGCCATCAGTGACCGGACCAAGGCCCGGCCTGAGCAGTTCTTC
TRBD1,TRBJ1-2,TRBV12-3/TRBV12-4,many,CASSLTGEGYTF,TGTGCCAGCAGTCTTACAGGGGAGGGCTACACCTTC
NA,TRBJ1-6,TRBV5-1,NA,CASSPRGEDSPLHF,TGCGCCAGCAGCCCCAGGGGCGAAGATTCACCCCTCCACTTT
NA,TRBJ2-5,TRBV24-1,few,CATSDFQGTQYF,TGTGCCACCAGTGATTTTCAGGGGACCCAGTACTTC
TRBD1,TRBJ2-7,TRBV18,NA,CASSLATGVHEQYF,TGTGCCAGCTCACTTGCAACAGGGGTGCACGAGCAGTACTTC
NA,TRBJ2-1,TRBV20-1,NA,CSAREDSGDNYNEQFF,TGCAGTGCTAGAGAAGACTCTGGAGACAATTACAATGAGCAGTTCTTC
TRBD2,TRBJ2-3,TRBV6-5,few,CASSYGVGRTDTQYF,TGTGCCAGCAGTTACGGGGTCGGGAGGACAGATACGCAGTATTTT
NA,TRBJ2-7,TRBV10-3,few,CAISEPFNTLYEQYF,TGTGCCATCAGCGAGCCCTTCAATACCCTCTACGAGCAGTACTTC
NA,TRBJ2-7,TRBV20-1,NA,CSARVGEPYEQYF,TGCAGTGCTAGAGTCGGTGAACCCTACGAGCAGTACTTC
NA,TRBJ2-3,TRBV9,NA,CASSVGVDSTDTQYF,TGTGCCAGCAGCGTAGGGGTTGATAGCACAGATACGCAGTATTTT
NA,TRBJ2-7,TRBV20-1,NA,CSARRGAFYEQYF,TGCAGTGCTAGACGAGGGGCTTTCTACGAGCAGTACTTC
NA,TRBJ2-5,TRBV18,once,CASSPTGFGETQYF,TGTGCCAGCTCACCCACGGGGTTTGGGGAGACCCAGTACTTC
NA,TRBJ1-2,TRBV20-1,NA,CSAREGAGVYGYTF,TGCAGTGCTAGAGAAGGGGCAGGGGTCTATGGCTACACCTTC
TRBD2,TRBJ2-1,TRBV20-1,NA,CSARDLVGGGGSSYNEQFF,TGCAGTGCTAGAGATTTGGTGGGCGGCGGGGGGAGCTCCTACAATGAGCAGTTCTTC
NA,TRBJ1-6,TRBV27,few,CASSAIRRRGTNSPLHF,TGTGCCAGCAGCGCAATCAGACGCCGGGGCACTAATTCACCCCTCCACTTT
NA,TRBJ2-7,TRBV7-8,NA,CASSRDRPKGSYEQYF,TGTGCCAGCAGCCGAGACAGACCAAAAGGCTCCTACGAGCAGTACTTC
NA,TRBJ1-5,TRBV21-1,few,CASSNVRDIVGQPQHF,TGTGCCAGCAGCAATGTTAGGGACATCGTCGGTCAGCCCCAGCATTTT
NA,TRBJ1-1,TRBV12-3/TRBV12-4,many,CASSVGGHLNTEAFF,TGTGCCAGCAGTGTAGGAGGGCACTTGAACACTGAAGCTTTCTTT
TRBD2,TRBJ2-1,TRBV6-1,NA,CASKTSGGTDSYNEQFF,TGTGCCAGCAAAACTAGCGGGGGGACGGACTCCTACAATGAGCAGTTCTTC
NA,TRBJ2-5,TRBV20-1,NA,CSATEGPQETQYF,TGCAGTGCTACAGAGGGGCCCCAAGAGACCCAGTACTTC
TRBD2,TRBJ2-3,TRBV5-1,few,CASSSPSGRSTDTQYF,TGCGCCAGCAGCTCACCTAGCGGGAGGAGCACAGATACGCAGTATTTT
TRBD2,TRBJ2-5,TRBV5-6,NA,CASSPQTSGALETQYF,TGTGCCAGCAGCCCCCAGACTAGCGGGGCGTTAGAGACCCAGTACTTC
NA,TRBJ2-2,TRBV24-1,NA,CATSDPPPGELFF,TGTGCCACCAGTGATCCACCTCCGGGGGAGCTGTTTTTT
NA,TRBJ2-3,TRBV5-1,NA,CASSNGGALGTDTQYF,TGCGCCAGCAGTAACGGCGGGGCGCTCGGCACAGATACGCAGTATTTT
TRBD2,TRBJ2-5,TRBV5-1,NA,CASSDQTSGREETQYF,TGCGCCAGCAGCGATCAGACTAGCGGGAGGGAGGAGACCCAGTACTTC
NA,TRBJ1-1,TRBV5-1,NA,CASSGIQGPNTEAFF,TGCGCCAGCAGCGGGATTCAGGGGCCTAACACTGAAGCTTTCTTT
NA,TRBJ2-7,TRBV3-1,few,CASSQGVPAYEQYF,TGTGCCAGCAGCCAAGGAGTCCCGGCCTACGAGCAGTACTTC
NA,TRBJ2-2,TRBV6-5,many,CASSRNTGELFF,TGTGCCAGCAGCAGGAACACCGGGGAGCTGTTTTTT
NA,TRBJ2-3,TRBV13,NA,CASSFNFPRTDTHYF,TGTGCCAGCAGCTTCAATTTTCCAAGGACAGATACGCATTATTTT
NA,TRBJ2-5,TRBV29-1,many,CSVTDGFQETQYF,TGCAGCGTCACGGATGGGTTCCAAGAGACCCAGTACTTC
NA,TRBJ1-1,TRBV5-1,few,CASSLLGPEAFF,TGCGCCAGCAGCTTGCTGGGTCCTGAAGCTTTCTTT
TRBD2,TRBJ2-7,TRBV30,few,CACMSGTSYEQYF,TGTGCCTGTATGAGCGGGACCTCCTACGAGCAGTACTTC
NA,TRBJ2-1,TRBV5-1,NA,CASSAGGLSVEQFF,TGCGCCAGCAGCGCTGGAGGCCTATCCGTGGAGCAGTTCTTC
NA,TRBJ2-1,TRBV7-7,few,CASSLHYGSYNEQFF,TGTGCCAGCAGCTTACACTATGGGTCCTACAATGAGCAGTTCTTC
TRBD2,TRBJ2-6,TRBV2,NA,CASRAEGLADGANVLTF,TGTGCCAGCAGGGCGGAGGGACTAGCGGATGGGGCCAACGTCCTGACTTTC
NA,TRBJ2-7,TRBV20-1,few,CSARDLGNEQYF,TGCAGTGCTAGAGATCTGGGAAACGAGCAGTACTTC
NA,TRBJ2-5,TRBV5-5,few,CASSFGQIQETQYF,TGTGCCAGCAGCTTCGGACAGATCCAAGAGACCCAGTACTTC
TRBD2,TRBJ2-7,TRBV12-3/TRBV12-4,NA,CASSFPGTSGNEQYF,TGTGCCAGCAGCTTCCCCGGGACTAGCGGCAACGAGCAGTACTTC
NA,TRBJ2-7,TRBV7-2,few,CASSPWSYEQYF,TGTGCCAGCAGCCCGTGGTCCTACGAGCAGTACTTC
TRBD2,TRBJ2-3,TRBV7-3,NA,CASSLTLAGGRWADTQYF,TGTGCCAGCAGCTTAACTCTAGCGGGGGGGCGATGGGCAGATACGCAGTATTTT
NA,TRBJ1-1,TRBV19,NA,CASSPRDLAEAFF,TGTGCCAGTAGTCCCCGGGACCTTGCTGAAGCTTTCTTT
NA,TRBJ2-7,TRBV3-1,NA,CASSEPGSMSYEQYF,TGTGCCAGCAGCGAGCCAGGTTCCATGTCCTACGAGCAGTACTTC
NA,TRBJ2-1,TRBV9,NA,CASSPGLGLRDEQFF,TGTGCCAGCAGCCCCGGACTGGGCTTGAGGGATGAGCAGTTCTTC
TRBD2,TRBJ2-3,TRBV20-1,once,CSAPPSGRVTDTQYF,TGCAGTGCCCCGCCTAGCGGGAGGGTGACAGATACGCAGTATTTT
TRBD1,TRBJ1-2,TRBV5-1,few,CASSWGDRGYYGYTF,TGCGCCAGCAGCTGGGGGGACAGGGGATACTATGGCTACACCTTC
NA,TRBJ2-4,TRBV18,few,CASSPSNPILGIQYF,TGTGCCAGCTCACCGTCGAACCCGATCCTAGGCATTCAGTACTTC
TRBD1,TRBJ2-2,TRBV5-1,NA,CASTKSGGRNTGELFF,TGCGCCAGCACCAAATCAGGGGGAAGGAACACCGGGGAGCTGTTTTTT